The rows below give T cell receptor beta chains drawn from one sample of a study of early T cells in non-severe SARS-CoV-2 infection. TCRdb re-analysed the 5' RACE reads in MiXCR, keeping a single row per CDR3 protein. The table lists nearly 60,000 distinct CDR3 sequences, more than 9.5% of them singletons, with 9.5% to 10% in the top ten. Sequenced material: whole blood. The receptors were gathered from an adult who was a healthcare worker with PCR-confirmed SARS-CoV-2 infection or an uninfected control (not recorded which). CDR3s include the opening cysteine and the closing phenylalanine or tryptophan. A D gene is named only where the DNA matches it firmly. Expanded clones get a size class; other rows say once, few or many, or leave the size out.

V	J	size	D	DNA	CDR3
TRBV21-1	TRBJ2-1	NA	NA	TGTGCCAGCAGCAAAGTTTCCGGGACAGGAGGTTCCCACAATGAGCAGTTCTTC	CASSKVSGTGGSHNEQFF
TRBV29-1	TRBJ1-4	many	TRBD1	TGCAGCGTCCCGACCACAGGGGAAGGGGGAAAACTGTTTTTT	CSVPTTGEGGKLFF
TRBV7-9	TRBJ2-1	many	NA	TGTGCCAGCAGCTTCGAAAGCGGAGATTACAATGAGCAGTTCTTC	CASSFESGDYNEQFF
TRBV19	TRBJ1-2	few	TRBD1	TGTGCCAGTAGTTCGACAGGGCAAAACTATGGCTACACCTTC	CASSSTGQNYGYTF
TRBV9	TRBJ1-5	NA	NA	TGTGCCAGCAGCCCCCCGGGGGCGGATCAGCCCCAGCATTTT	CASSPPGADQPQHF
TRBV20-1	TRBJ1-5	NA	TRBD1	TGCAGTGCTAGAGATAGGGGGCTCCGCAATCAGCCCCAGCATTTT	CSARDRGLRNQPQHF
TRBV6-1	TRBJ2-7	NA	NA	TGTGACTCCCTGAGAGGGCGCTCCTACGAGCAGTACTTC	CDSLRGRSYEQYF
TRBV7-8	TRBJ1-4	many	NA	TGTGCCAGCAGCCTAAAGGGGGGTCATATGTTTTTT	CASSLKGGHMFF
TRBV5-6	TRBJ2-1	NA	NA	TGTGCCAGCAGCTTGGGGGTTTGGGACGGACCCAAAAGCGAGCAGTTCTTC	CASSLGVWDGPKSEQFF
TRBV14	TRBJ2-1	few	TRBD1	TGTGCCAGCAGCCAGACAGGGGCCCTCCCGGGAAATGAGCAGTTCTTC	CASSQTGALPGNEQFF
TRBV7-6	TRBJ2-6	few	NA	TGTGCCAGCAGCTTAGGACAAACTGCCTCTGGGGCCAACGTCCTGACTTTC	CASSLGQTASGANVLTF
TRBV12-3/TRBV12-4	TRBJ2-7	NA	TRBD2	TGTGCCAGCAGACAAACCCTGGGACTAGCGGTGCCTGATGAGCAGTACTTC	CASRQTLGLAVPDEQYF
TRBV5-1	TRBJ1-1	NA	NA	TGCGCCAGCAGCTCGACAGCCTTAAACACTGAAGCTTTCTTT	CASSSTALNTEAFF
TRBV11-2	TRBJ1-2	many	TRBD1	TGTGCCAGCAGCATTTGGACAGGCGGCTCGGCTAACTATGGCTACACCTTC	CASSIWTGGSANYGYTF
TRBV30	TRBJ1-1	NA	NA	TGTGCCTGGGACGCTTTGGGGAACACTGAAGCTTTCTTT	CAWDALGNTEAFF
TRBV12-3/TRBV12-4	TRBJ2-5	once	TRBD2	TGTACCAGCAGCCTGACTAGCGGGAGGGGAGAGACCCAGTACTTC	CTSSLTSGRGETQYF
TRBV27	TRBJ2-1	NA	TRBD2	TGTGCCAGCAGTTTAACTAGCGGGGGTTACAATGAGCAGTTCTTC	CASSLTSGGYNEQFF
TRBV7-6	TRBJ2-7	many	TRBD2	TGTGCCAGCAGCTTAATGTCTAGCGGTTACGAGCAGTACTTC	CASSLMSSGYEQYF
TRBV6-5	TRBJ2-7	many	TRBD1	TGTGCCAGCAGTTATAACAGGGGGACGTGGGAGCAGTACTTC	CASSYNRGTWEQYF
TRBV3-1	TRBJ2-1	NA	TRBD2	TGTGCCAGCAGCCAAGAGGGACTAGCGGTGTCCTACAATGAGCAGTTCTTC	CASSQEGLAVSYNEQFF
TRBV6-2/TRBV6-3	TRBJ2-3	few	NA	TGTGCCAGCAGGATACAACGGGGCAGGGAGACAGATACGCAGTATTTT	CASRIQRGRETDTQYF
TRBV13	TRBJ2-1	few	NA	TGTGCCAGCAGCGTCTCCCCCCCCAATGAGCAGTTCTTC	CASSVSPPNEQFF
TRBV30	TRBJ2-7	many	NA	TGTGCCTGGAGTGTTTCGGGCGGTTCCTACGAGCAGTACTTC	CAWSVSGGSYEQYF
TRBV7-2	TRBJ2-5	few	NA	TGTGCCAGCCGCTCCGGGCTCCAGGGGACCCAGTACTTC	CASRSGLQGTQYF
TRBV7-8	TRBJ2-1	many	NA	TGTGCCAGCAGCCCCAACTCGATTGAGCAGTTCTTC	CASSPNSIEQFF
TRBV9	TRBJ2-5	NA	TRBD2	TGTGCCAGCAGCGTGAGTAGCGGGAGGGTCCAAGAGACCCAGTACTTC	CASSVSSGRVQETQYF
TRBV9	TRBJ2-1	NA	TRBD2	TGTGCCAGCAGCTTTAGCGGGAGGGCCACCTCCTACAATGAGCAGTTCTTC	CASSFSGRATSYNEQFF
TRBV7-9	TRBJ2-7	few	TRBD1	TGTGCCAGCAGCGCGTCAGGGGGCTACGAGCAGTACTTC	CASSASGGYEQYF
TRBV29-1	TRBJ2-1	NA	NA	TGCAGCGTTGGAGGGGGCTCCTACAATGAGCAGTTCTTC	CSVGGGSYNEQFF
TRBV9	TRBJ1-2	NA	TRBD1	TGTGCCAGCAGCGCACAGGGGGCCGTCTACACCTTC	CASSAQGAVYTF
TRBV20-1	TRBJ1-2	few	NA	TGCAGTGCTCTCCACAAACGCTATGGCTACACCTTC	CSALHKRYGYTF
TRBV12-3/TRBV12-4	TRBJ2-2	many	TRBD2	TGTGCCAGCAGCCCCGGGGGGGCCGGGGAGCTGTTTTTT	CASSPGGAGELFF
TRBV27	TRBJ2-1	many	TRBD1	TGTGCCAGCAGTTTGGACAGGGGGCCCTACAATGAGCAGTTCTTC	CASSLDRGPYNEQFF
TRBV10-3	TRBJ2-1	many	TRBD2	TGTGCCATCAGTTACGGGGGGGCAGGGAATGAGCAGTTCTTC	CAISYGGAGNEQFF
TRBV10-3	TRBJ1-6	NA	NA	TGTGCCATCGGGACCTATAATTCACCCCTCCACTTT	CAIGTYNSPLHF
TRBV6-2/TRBV6-3	TRBJ2-1	many	NA	TGTGCCAGCAGTTCCTCGACTAAAAAGGATGAGCAGTTCTTC	CASSSSTKKDEQFF
TRBV4-3	TRBJ2-1	few	NA	TGCGCCAGCAGCCAAGATCGAGAAGGGACACCTAACACCCAGTTCTTC	CASSQDREGTPNTQFF